The sample holds a few counts of the clone carrying this T cell receptor (beta chain). This entry is derived from a study of patients and donors after allogeneic stem cell transplantation. In TCRdb, the RT-PCR reads were re-called with MiXCR into one record per CDR3 protein. The sample has some 230,000 distinct CDR3 sequences, around 14% seen once. The germline CDR1 and CDR2 sequences are MNHNS and SASEGT. This CDR3 has 15 amino acids. V lost 7 bases, J lost 4 bases, and 8 bases stayed unmatched. The receptor was isolated from a human donor who was either an allogeneic HSCT recipient or a stem cell or donor lymphocyte infusion donor (not recorded which). It is not recorded whose cells these are; they may come from a transplant donor. J is TRBJ1-5 and V is TRBV6-1; 9 bases agree with TRBD1. Input material: blood, either unsorted or a sorted T cell fraction (not recorded which). The CDR3 nucleotides read TGTGCCAGCACTGCCGGGACAGGGAGTAATCAGCCCCAGCATTTT. Amino acids: CASTAGTGSNQPQHF.